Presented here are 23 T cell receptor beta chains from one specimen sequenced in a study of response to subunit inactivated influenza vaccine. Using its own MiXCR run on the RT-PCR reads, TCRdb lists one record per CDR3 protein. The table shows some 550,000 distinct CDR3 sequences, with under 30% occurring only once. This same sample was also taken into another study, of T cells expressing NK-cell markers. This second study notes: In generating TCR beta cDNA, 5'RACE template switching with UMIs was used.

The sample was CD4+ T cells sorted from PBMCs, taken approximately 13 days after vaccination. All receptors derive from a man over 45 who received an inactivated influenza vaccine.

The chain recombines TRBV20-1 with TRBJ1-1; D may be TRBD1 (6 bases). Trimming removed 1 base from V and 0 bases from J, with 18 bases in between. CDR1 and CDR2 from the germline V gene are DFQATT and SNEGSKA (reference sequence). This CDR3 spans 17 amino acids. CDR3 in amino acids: CSARGQERIPMNTEAFF. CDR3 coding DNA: TGCAGTGCTAGAGGACAGGAAAGAATCCCCATGAACACTGAAGCTTTCTTT.

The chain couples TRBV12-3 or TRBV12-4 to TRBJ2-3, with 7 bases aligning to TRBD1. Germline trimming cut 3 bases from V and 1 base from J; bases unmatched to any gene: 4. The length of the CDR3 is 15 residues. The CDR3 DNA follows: TGTGCCAGCAGTTTTGGGCAGGGGGGCACAGATACGCAGTATTTT. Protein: CASSFGQGGTDTQYF.

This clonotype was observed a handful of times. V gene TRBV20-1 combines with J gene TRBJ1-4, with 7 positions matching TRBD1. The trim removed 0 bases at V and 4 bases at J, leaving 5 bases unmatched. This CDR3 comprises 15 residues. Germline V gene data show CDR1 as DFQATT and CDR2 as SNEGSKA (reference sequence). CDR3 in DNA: TGCAGTGCTAGAGATCAGGACAGGATTAATGAAAAACTGTTTTTT. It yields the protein CSARDQDRINEKLFF.

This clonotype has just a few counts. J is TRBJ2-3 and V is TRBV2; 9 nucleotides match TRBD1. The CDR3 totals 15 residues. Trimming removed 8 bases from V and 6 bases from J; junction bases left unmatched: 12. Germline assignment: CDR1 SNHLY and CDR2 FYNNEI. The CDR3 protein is CASRAWGQGADTQYF. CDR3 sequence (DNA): TGTGCCAGCCGGGCGTGGGGACAGGGCGCCGATACGCAGTATTTT.

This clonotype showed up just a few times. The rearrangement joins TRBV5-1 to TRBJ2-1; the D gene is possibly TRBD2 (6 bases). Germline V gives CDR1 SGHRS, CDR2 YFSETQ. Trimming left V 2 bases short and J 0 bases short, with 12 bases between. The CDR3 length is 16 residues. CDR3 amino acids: CASSFRGIPSYNEQFF. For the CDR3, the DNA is TGCGCCAGCAGCTTTCGCGGGATCCCCTCCTACAATGAGCAGTTCTTC.

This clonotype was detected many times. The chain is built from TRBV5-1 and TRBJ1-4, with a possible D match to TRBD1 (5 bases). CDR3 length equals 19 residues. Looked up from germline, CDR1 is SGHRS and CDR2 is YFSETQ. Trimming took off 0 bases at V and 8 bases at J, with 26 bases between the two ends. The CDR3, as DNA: TGCGCCAGCAGCTTGGTGACGTCCTCAGCAGGGTCCGGGAGAGAAAAACTGTTTTTT. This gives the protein CASSLVTSSAGSGREKLFF.

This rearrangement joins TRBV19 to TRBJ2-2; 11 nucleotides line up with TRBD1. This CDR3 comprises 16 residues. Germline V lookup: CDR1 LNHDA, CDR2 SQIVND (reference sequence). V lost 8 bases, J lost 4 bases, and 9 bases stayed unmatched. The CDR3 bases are TGTGCCAGTGCGGACAGGGGGCGCCGGATCACCGGGGAGCTGTTTTTT. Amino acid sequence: CASADRGRRITGELFF.

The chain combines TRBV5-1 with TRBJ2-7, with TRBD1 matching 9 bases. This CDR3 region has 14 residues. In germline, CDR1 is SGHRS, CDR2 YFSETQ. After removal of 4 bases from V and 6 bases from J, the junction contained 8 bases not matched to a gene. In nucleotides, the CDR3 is TGCGCCAGCAGCAGAGGACAGGGGACCGGCGAGCAGTACTTC. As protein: CASSRGQGTGEQYF.

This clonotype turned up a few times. The CDR3 nucleotides are TGTGCCAGCAGCCGACGATCCGGGACTAGCGGGAGGCGCTACAATGAGCAGTTCTTC. Amino acids: CASSRRSGTSGRRYNEQFF. The J gene is TRBJ2-1, the V gene TRBV11-2; 15 nucleotides match TRBD2. Germline CDR1 and CDR2: SGHAT and FQNNGV. With 5 bases clipped from V and 3 bases from J, the junction kept 11 bases outside the gene matches. The CDR3 consists of 19 residues.

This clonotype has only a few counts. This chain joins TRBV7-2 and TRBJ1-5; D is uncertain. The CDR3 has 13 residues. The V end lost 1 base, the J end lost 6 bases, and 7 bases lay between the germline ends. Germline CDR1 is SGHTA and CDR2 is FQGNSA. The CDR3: CASSLDASQPQHF. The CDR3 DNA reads TGTGCCAGCAGCTTAGATGCTTCTCAGCCCCAGCATTTT.

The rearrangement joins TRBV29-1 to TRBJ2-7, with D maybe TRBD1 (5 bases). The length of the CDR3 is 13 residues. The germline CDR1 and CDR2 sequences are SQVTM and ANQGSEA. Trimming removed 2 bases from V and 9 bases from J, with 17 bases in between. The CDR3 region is CSVERVVGDRQYF. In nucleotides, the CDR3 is TGCAGCGTTGAAAGAGTTGTTGGAGACAGGCAGTACTTC.

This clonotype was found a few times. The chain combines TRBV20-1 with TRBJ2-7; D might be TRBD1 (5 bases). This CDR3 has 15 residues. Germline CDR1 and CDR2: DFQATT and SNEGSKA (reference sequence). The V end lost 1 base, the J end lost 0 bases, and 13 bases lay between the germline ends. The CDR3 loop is CSARAGYFTSYEQYF. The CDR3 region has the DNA TGCAGTGCTAGAGCAGGGTACTTTACCTCCTACGAGCAGTACTTC.

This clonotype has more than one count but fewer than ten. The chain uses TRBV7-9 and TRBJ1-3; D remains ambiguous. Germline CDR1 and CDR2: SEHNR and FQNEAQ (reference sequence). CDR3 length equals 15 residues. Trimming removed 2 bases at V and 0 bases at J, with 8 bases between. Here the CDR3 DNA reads TGTGCCAGCAGCTTACTATTTTCCTCTGGAAACACCATATATTTT. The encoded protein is CASSLLFSSGNTIYF.

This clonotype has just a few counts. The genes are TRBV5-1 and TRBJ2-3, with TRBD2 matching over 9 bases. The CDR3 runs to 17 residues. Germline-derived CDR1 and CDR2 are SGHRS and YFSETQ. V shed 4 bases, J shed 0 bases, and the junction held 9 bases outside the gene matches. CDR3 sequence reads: CASSQMSTSGSTDTQYF. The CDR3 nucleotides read TGCGCCAGCAGCCAGATGAGCACTAGCGGGAGCACAGATACGCAGTATTTT.

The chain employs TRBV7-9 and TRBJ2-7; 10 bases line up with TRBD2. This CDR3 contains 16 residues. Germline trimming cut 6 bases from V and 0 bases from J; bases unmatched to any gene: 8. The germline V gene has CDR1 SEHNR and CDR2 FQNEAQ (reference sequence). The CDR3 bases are TGTGCCAGCAGTTCCCATAGCGGGGGGTTCTCCTACGAGCAGTACTTC. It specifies CASSSHSGGFSYEQYF.

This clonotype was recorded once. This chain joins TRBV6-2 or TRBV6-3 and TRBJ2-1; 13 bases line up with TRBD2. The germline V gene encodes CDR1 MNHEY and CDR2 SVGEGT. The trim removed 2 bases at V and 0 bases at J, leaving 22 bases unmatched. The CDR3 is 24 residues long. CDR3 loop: CASSYDRAKTFTSGRASSYNEQFF. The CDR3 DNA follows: TGTGCCAGCAGTTACGACCGGGCGAAAACGTTTACTAGCGGGAGGGCTAGCTCCTACAATGAGCAGTTCTTC.

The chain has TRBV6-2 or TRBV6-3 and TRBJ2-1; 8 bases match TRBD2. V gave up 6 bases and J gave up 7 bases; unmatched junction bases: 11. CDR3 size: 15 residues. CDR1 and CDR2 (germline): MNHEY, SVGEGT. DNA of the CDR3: TGTGCCAGCAGAAGCGCGGGGGGCGGTAGTAATGAGCAGTTCTTC. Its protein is CASRSAGGGSNEQFF.

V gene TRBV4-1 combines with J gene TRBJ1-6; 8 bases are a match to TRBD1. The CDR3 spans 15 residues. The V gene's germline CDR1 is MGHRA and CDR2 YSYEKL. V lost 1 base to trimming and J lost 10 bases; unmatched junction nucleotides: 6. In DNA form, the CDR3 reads TGCGCCAGCAGCCAAGGACAGGGGACGAGATCACCCCTCCACTTT. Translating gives CASSQGQGTRSPLHF.

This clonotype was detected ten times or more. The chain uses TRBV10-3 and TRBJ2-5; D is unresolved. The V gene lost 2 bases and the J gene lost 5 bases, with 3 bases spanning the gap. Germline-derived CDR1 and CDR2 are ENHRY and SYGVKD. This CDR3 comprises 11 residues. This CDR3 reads CAISEGETQYF. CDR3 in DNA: TGTGCCATCAGTGAGGGGGAGACCCAGTACTTC.

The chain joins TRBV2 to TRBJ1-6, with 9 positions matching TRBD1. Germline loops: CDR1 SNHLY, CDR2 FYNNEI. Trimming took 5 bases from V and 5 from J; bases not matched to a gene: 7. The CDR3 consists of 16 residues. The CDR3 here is CASSIQGARDNSPLHF. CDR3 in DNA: TGTGCCAGCAGTATACAGGGGGCGCGGGATAATTCACCCCTCCACTTT.

Here the CDR3 reads CASSDRTANTEAFF. In nucleotides, the CDR3 is TGTGCCAGCAGCGACAGGACGGCGAACACTGAAGCTTTCTTT. This rearrangement joins TRBV6-2 or TRBV6-3 to TRBJ1-1; D perhaps matches TRBD1 (6 bases). Trimming removed 6 bases at V and 1 base at J, with 12 bases between. CDR1 is MNHEY, CDR2 SVGEGT, per germline. The CDR3 has 14 amino acids.

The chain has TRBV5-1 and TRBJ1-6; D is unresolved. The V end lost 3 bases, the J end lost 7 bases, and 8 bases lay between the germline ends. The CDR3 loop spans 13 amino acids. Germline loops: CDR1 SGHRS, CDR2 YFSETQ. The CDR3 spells CASSWTQNSPLHF. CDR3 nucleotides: TGCGCCAGCAGCTGGACGCAAAATTCACCCCTCCACTTT. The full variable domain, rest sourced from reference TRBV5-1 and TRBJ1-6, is KAGVTQTPRYLIKTRGQQVTLSCSPISGHRSVSWYQQTPGQGLQFLFEYFSETQRNKGNFPGRFSGRQFSNSRSEMNVSTLELGDSALYLCASSWTQNSPLHFGNGTRLTVT.

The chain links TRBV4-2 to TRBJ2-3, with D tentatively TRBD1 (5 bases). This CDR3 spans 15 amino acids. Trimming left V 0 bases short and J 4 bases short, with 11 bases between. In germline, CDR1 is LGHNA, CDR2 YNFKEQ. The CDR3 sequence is CASSQDGAVSDTQYF. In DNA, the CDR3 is TGTGCCAGCAGCCAAGATGGGGCAGTCTCAGATACGCAGTATTTT.